These T cell receptor beta chains were read from a single sample in a study of CD8+CD57+ T cells in acquired aplastic anemia. TCRdb used MiXCR to reprocess the reads, holding one entry per CDR3 protein. The sample holds 150,000 to 200,000 distinct CDR3 sequences, around half seen once. The source material was sorted CD4+, CD8+, or CD8+CD57+ T cells (not recorded which) from PBMCs. The receptors originated from a human donor with aplastic anemia. CDR3s include the opening cysteine and the closing phenylalanine or tryptophan. Each record gives: clone size, J gene, D gene, V gene, CDR3 DNA, CDR3 protein. A D gene is named only where the DNA matches it firmly. Clone size is stated in some rows and not others, as once, few, many or a class when expanded.

- | TRBJ2-2 | TRBD2 | TRBV9 | TGTGCCAGCAGCCCCCTAGCGAGGGGCGGGGGTACCGGGGAGCTGTTTTTT | CASSPLARGGGTGELFF
once | TRBJ2-2 | - | TRBV19 | TGTGCCAGTAGTTTGCGACTAGGGGAGCTGTTTTTT | CASSLRLGELFF
few | TRBJ2-5 | TRBD1 | TRBV7-2 | TGTGCCAGCAGCTCAGGGGGAAGCGAGACCCAGTACTTC | CASSSGGSETQYF
- | TRBJ2-7 | TRBD1 | TRBV15 | TGTGCCACCAGCAGAAATTGGGACAGTCAATACGAGCAGTACTTC | CATSRNWDSQYEQYF
- | TRBJ2-3 | TRBD1 | TRBV2 | TGTGCCAGCAGTCTCCGGGGACAGGGGGAGTATTTT | CASSLRGQGEYF
- | TRBJ2-7 | - | TRBV15 | TGTGCCACCGCGAGTGACAGCTTTTACTACGAGCAGTACTTC | CATASDSFYYEQYF
- | TRBJ1-6 | - | TRBV7-2 | TGTGCCAGCAGCTTAGAGAAGGCTTCACCCCTCCACTTT | CASSLEKASPLHF
many | TRBJ2-4 | - | TRBV19 | TGTGCCAGTAGGGAAAGGGGTCCTGGACTAAAAAACATTCAGTACTTC | CASRERGPGLKNIQYF
few | TRBJ1-5 | - | TRBV10-3 | TGTGCCATCAGACCGGACAGTTCTGGGCCCCAGCATTTT | CAIRPDSSGPQHF
- | TRBJ2-1 | TRBD2 | TRBV11-1 | TGTGCCAGCAGCTTCGGACTAGCGGGACGGAATGAGCAGTTCTTC | CASSFGLAGRNEQFF
many | TRBJ2-7 | - | TRBV13 | TGTGCCAGCAGCTTAGGGTCGGGCAGGGTAACCTACGAGCAGTACTTC | CASSLGSGRVTYEQYF
- | TRBJ1-6 | - | TRBV29-1 | TGCAGCGCCAGACAGGCCTATAATTCACCCCTCCACTTT | CSARQAYNSPLHF
many | TRBJ2-2 | TRBD1 | TRBV9 | TGTGCCAGCAGCCCCGCAGGGGGGAACACCGGGGAGCTGTTTTTT | CASSPAGGNTGELFF
many | TRBJ1-2 | - | TRBV24-1 | TGTGCCACCAGGGGTTTAGATGGCTACACCTTC | CATRGLDGYTF
- | TRBJ1-1 | - | TRBV7-9 | TGTGCCAGCAGCTTACACAGGGAAGGCACTGAAGCTTTCTTT | CASSLHREGTEAFF
- | TRBJ2-3 | TRBD2 | TRBV5-6 | TGTGCCAGCAGCTTGGGACTAGCGGGGGGCGGGTTTGGCACAGATACGCAGTATTTT | CASSLGLAGGGFGTDTQYF
- | TRBJ2-7 | - | TRBV4-1 | TGCGCCAGCAGCCAAGATCGCGCAGCTTCCTACGAGCAGTACTTC | CASSQDRAASYEQYF
- | TRBJ2-3 | TRBD2 | TRBV2 | TGTGCCAGCAGGGCGGGGGAACCTCCGGATACGCAGTATTTT | CASRAGEPPDTQYF
few | TRBJ2-3 | - | TRBV2 | TGTGCCAGCAGGTCCGGTGGGGATACGCAGTATTTT | CASRSGGDTQYF
- | TRBJ2-3 | TRBD2 | TRBV7-2 | TGTGCCAGCAGCTCAGCCACGACTAGCGGAGATACGCAGTATTTT | CASSSATTSGDTQYF
many | TRBJ1-3 | - | TRBV12-3/TRBV12-4 | TGTGCCAGCAGTTTAGCGCGTCCCGCTGGAAACACCATATATTTT | CASSLARPAGNTIYF
- | TRBJ1-2 | TRBD1 | TRBV10-3 | TGTGCCATCAGTGAGAGGGGGACAGGAGAGGGCTACACCTTC | CAISERGTGEGYTF
- | TRBJ1-6 | - | TRBV7-6 | TGTGCCAGCAGCCGGGAGAGGGCCGGCGGATCACCCCTCCACTTT | CASSRERAGGSPLHF
many | TRBJ1-3 | - | TRBV7-9 | TGTGCCAGCAGCTTATACCCTCCGGCAGGAAACACCATATATTTT | CASSLYPPAGNTIYF
few | TRBJ2-1 | - | TRBV2 | TGTGCCAGCAGTTACGACCGCAGCTCCTACAATGAGCAGTTCTTC | CASSYDRSSYNEQFF
- | TRBJ2-3 | TRBD1 | TRBV10-3 | TGTGCCATCAGTGGAAGGGGACAGCATACTAGCACAGATACGCAGTATTTT | CAISGRGQHTSTDTQYF
- | TRBJ1-2 | TRBD1 | TRBV15 | TGTGCCACCAGCAGAGGACAGGGTTTAGTCCCGCACACCTTC | CATSRGQGLVPHTF
- | TRBJ2-7 | - | TRBV6-4 | TGTGCCAGCAGTGACTCCGAGGATGGGGAATTC | CASSDSEDGEF
- | TRBJ1-5 | - | TRBV6-2/TRBV6-3 | TGTGCCAGCACCGAATTCGAAAGTCAGCCCCAGCATTTT | CASTEFESQPQHF
many | TRBJ1-3 | - | TRBV12-3/TRBV12-4 | TGTGCCAGCAGACTAGACAGTTTGGGAAACACCATATATTTT | CASRLDSLGNTIYF
- | TRBJ1-5 | TRBD1 | TRBV20-1 | TGCAGTGCTTCACAAGACAGGGGTTACAATCAGCCCCAGCATTTT | CSASQDRGYNQPQHF
many | TRBJ1-2 | - | TRBV19 | TGTGCCAGTAGGGATTTAGCAGGGCCCTCTGGCTACACCTTC | CASRDLAGPSGYTF
- | TRBJ1-1 | - | TRBV12-5 | TGTGCTAGTGGTCAGACAGGAGGAGAAGCTTTCTTT | CASGQTGGEAFF
few | TRBJ2-7 | - | TRBV10-1 | TGCGCCAGCAGTGACAGACTCTACGAGCAGTACTTC | CASSDRLYEQYF
many | TRBJ2-3 | TRBD2 | TRBV5-1 | TGCGCCAGCAGCCTGGGACTAGCTGCAGATACGCAGTATTTT | CASSLGLAADTQYF
- | TRBJ1-1 | - | TRBV20-1 | TGCAGTGCTCGCGGGGGGGCGAACACTGAAGCTTTCTTT | CSARGGANTEAFF
many | TRBJ2-3 | TRBD1 | TRBV7-3 | TGTGCCAGCAGTTCCGCAGGGGGCGGGACAGATACGCAGTATTTT | CASSSAGGGTDTQYF
few | TRBJ2-2 | - | TRBV7-3 | TGTGCCAGCAGCTTACGTCCAGCCGGGGAGCTGTTTTTT | CASSLRPAGELFF
many | TRBJ2-5 | - | TRBV9 | TGTGCCAGCAGCGTAGAAGGGCCGGGGTCAGAGACCCAGTACTTC | CASSVEGPGSETQYF
- | TRBJ1-2 | TRBD1 | TRBV11-1 | TGTGCCAGCAGCCCAAGAAACCCCCTCGGGACAGGGGGCAATGGCTACACCTTC | CASSPRNPLGTGGNGYTF
- | TRBJ2-2 | TRBD2 | TRBV11-1 | TGTGCCAGCAGCTCGAAACTAGCGGGAGGGATCGGGGAGCTGTTTTTT | CASSSKLAGGIGELFF
- | TRBJ1-4 | - | TRBV19 | TGTGCCAGTAGTATACGGTCAGACGAACAACTGTTTTTT | CASSIRSDEQLFF
once | TRBJ2-1 | - | TRBV19 | TGTGCCAGCAGCTTGGGATTAGGTGGTACCGGAATAGCCAATGAGCAGTTCTTC | CASSLGLGGTGIANEQFF
- | TRBJ2-7 | - | TRBV7-6 | TGTGCCAGCCAAGATCTGGGGGGTTTGGGGTACGAGCAGTACTTC | CASQDLGGLGYEQYF
few | TRBJ1-2 | - | TRBV18 | TGTGCCAGCTCACCACAGACCTATGGCTACACCTTC | CASSPQTYGYTF
- | TRBJ1-5 | - | TRBV19 | TGTGCCAGTAGTGGAGGGGTCGGGATCCGTAGCAATCAGCCCCAGCATTTT | CASSGGVGIRSNQPQHF